This TCR beta chain was sequenced in a study of T cells in Graves' hyperthyroidism and ophthalmopathy. Whole-study findings and limits: In validation, the model predicted ophthalmopathy. These predictions came a median roughly seven months before onset.

The CDR3 has 16 amino acids. The germline gives CDR1 SGHAT, CDR2 FQNNGV. V lost 5 bases and J 2 bases, leaving 17 bases between the germline ends. TCR beta CDR3 region amplification was performed from RNA transcripts. During a first-round RT-PCR of the TCR CDR3, the HTBI primer set was used. TCRdb analysed the multiplex PCR reads with MiXCR anew, one entry per CDR3 protein. The data show hundreds of thousands of distinct CDR3 sequences, with about 15% seen just once and roughly 4.3% held by the top ten. In regard to this clonotype: The antigen is unknown.

The sequence came from a woman aged 40 to 50 with Graves' ophthalmopathy. The sequencing sample was made of blood. The rearrangement links TRBV11-2 to TRBJ2-3; D may correspond to TRBD1 or TRBD2 (5 bases each). The DNA for the CDR3 is TGTGCCAGCAGCCCCCCGGGACCTCACACCACAGATACGCAGTATTTT. Translation gives CASSPPGPHTTDTQYF.